This section outlines one TCR beta chain sequence together with its context. It lacks a known antigen. Base qualities are not recorded, but no much larger clone differs from it by a single base. This record belongs to a study of control samples from healthy donors and cancer patients (dated by TCRdb to about 2020). The library came from the immunoSEQ multiplex PCR assay. TCRdb took this table from immuneACCESS and kept in-frame rearrangements with V and J called. Such tables lack part of the clones; where checked against another copy, unresolved V genes explain under half of the gap, and the rest is unexplained. The sample contains about 54,000 clones, around 97% of them found a single time. The ten largest account for 1.5% to 2% of the sample. CDR1 LGHNA and CDR2 YNFKEQ are derived from the germline V gene. CDR3 length: 18 amino acids, cysteine to phenylalanine. Only the CDR3 DNA stays, 54 bases, in frame from base 1. V lost 1 base and J lost 3 bases, and the count of bases not matched to a germline gene is 13.

This clonotype originated in a woman aged 25 to 39 in good health. Sequences were obtained from blood. The chain employs TRBV4-2 and TRBJ1-1; 8 central bases correspond to TRBD1. This receptor carries the CDR3 CASSQVGEQGAADTEAFF. In nucleotide form, the sequence is TGTGCCAGCAGCCAAGTCGGCGAGCAGGGGGCAGCGGACACTGAAGCTTTCTTT.